The TCR beta chain under discussion was sequenced for a study of T-cell reconstitution after alpha-beta-depleted transplantation in children. Unique molecular identifiers tagged the TCRbeta library. TCRdb recomputed calls from the PCR reads with MiXCR, one row per CDR3 protein. The top ten hold over 3.5% of the sample, which has fewer than 400,000 distinct CDR3 sequences, about a fifth seen once. V gave up 2 bases and J gave up 4 bases, with 21 bases separating them. The germline gives CDR1 DFQATT, CDR2 SNEGSKA (reference sequence). The CDR3 has 16 amino acids. The sample holds many counts of this clonotype.

V is TRBV20-1 and J is TRBJ2-7; D may be TRBD2 (6 bases). Here the sequenced sample was PBMCs from the stem cell graft donor, taken from the stem cell graft. The origin of this receptor is a human donor who donated a stem cell graft to a child with acute myeloid leukemia. The CDR3 protein is CSARKWRDPHLYEQYF. CDR3 DNA sequence: TGCAGTGCTAGAAAATGGCGGGACCCGCATTTGTACGAGCAGTACTTC.